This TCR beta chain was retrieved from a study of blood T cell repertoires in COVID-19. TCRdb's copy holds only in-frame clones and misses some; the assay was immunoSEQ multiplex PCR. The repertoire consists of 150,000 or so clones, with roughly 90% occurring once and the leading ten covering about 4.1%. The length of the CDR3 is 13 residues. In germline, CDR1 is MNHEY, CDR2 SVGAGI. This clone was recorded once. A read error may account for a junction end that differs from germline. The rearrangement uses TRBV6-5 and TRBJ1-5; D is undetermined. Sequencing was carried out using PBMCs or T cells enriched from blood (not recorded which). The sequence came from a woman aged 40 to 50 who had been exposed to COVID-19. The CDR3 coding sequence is TGTGCCAGCAGTTACTCGAGCACTCAGCCCCAGCATTTT. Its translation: CASSYSSTQPQHF.